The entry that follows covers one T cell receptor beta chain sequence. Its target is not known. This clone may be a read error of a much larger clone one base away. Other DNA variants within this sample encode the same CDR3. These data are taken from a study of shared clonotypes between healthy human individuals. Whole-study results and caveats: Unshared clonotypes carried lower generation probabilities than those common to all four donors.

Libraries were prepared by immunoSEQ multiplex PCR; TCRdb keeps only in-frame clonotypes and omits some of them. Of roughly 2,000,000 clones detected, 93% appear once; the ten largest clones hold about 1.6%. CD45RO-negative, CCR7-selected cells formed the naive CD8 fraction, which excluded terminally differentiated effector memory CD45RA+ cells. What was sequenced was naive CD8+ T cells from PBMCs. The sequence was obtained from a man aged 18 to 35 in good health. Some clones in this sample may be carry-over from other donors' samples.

Written as DNA, the CDR3 is TGTGCCAGCAGTTTAGAAGAGACCCAGTACTTC. It encodes CASSLEETQYF. The chain carries TRBV11-2 and TRBJ2-5; D gene unclear. Germline V gives CDR1 SGHAT, CDR2 FQNNGV. The CDR3 is 11 residues long.